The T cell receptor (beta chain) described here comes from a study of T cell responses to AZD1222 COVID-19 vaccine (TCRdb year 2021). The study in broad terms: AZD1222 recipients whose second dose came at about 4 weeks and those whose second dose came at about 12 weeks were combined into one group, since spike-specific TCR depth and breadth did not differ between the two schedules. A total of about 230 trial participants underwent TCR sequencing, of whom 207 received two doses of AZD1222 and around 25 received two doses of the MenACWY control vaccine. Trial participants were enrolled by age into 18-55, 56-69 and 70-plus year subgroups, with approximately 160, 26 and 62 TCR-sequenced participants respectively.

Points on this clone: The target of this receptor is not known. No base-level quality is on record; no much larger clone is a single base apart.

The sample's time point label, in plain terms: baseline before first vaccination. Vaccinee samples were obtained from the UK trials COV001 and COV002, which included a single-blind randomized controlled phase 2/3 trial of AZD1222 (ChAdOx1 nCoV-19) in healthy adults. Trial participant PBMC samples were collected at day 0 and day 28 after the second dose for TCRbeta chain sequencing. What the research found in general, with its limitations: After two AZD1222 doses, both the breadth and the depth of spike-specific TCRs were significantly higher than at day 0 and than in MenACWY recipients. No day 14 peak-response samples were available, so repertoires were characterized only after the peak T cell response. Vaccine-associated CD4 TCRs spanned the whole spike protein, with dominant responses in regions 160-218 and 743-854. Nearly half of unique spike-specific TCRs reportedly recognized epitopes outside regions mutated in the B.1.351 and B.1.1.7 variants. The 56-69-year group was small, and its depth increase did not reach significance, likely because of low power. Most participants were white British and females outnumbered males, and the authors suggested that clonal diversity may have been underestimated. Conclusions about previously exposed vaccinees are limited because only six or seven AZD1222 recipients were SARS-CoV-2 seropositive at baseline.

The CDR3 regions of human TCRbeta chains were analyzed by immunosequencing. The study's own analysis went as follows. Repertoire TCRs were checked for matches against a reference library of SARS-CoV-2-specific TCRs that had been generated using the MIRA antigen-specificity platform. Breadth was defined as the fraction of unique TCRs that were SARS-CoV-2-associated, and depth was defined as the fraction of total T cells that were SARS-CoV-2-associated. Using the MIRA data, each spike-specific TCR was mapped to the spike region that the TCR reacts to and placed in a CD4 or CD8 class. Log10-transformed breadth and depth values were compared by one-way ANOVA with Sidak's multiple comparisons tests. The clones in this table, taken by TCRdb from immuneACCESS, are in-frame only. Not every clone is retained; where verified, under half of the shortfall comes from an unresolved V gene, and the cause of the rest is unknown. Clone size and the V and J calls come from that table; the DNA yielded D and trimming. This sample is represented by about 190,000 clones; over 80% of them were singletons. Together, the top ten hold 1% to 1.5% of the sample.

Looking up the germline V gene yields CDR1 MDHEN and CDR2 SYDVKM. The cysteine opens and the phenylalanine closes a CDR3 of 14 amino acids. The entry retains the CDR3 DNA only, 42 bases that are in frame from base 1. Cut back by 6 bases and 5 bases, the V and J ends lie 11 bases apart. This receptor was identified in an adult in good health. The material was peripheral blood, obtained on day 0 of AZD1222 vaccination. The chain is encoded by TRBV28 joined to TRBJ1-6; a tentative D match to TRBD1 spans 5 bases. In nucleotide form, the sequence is TGTGCCAGCAGCGCCGGGACCAATAATTCACCCCTCCACTTT. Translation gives CASSAGTNNSPLHF.